Listed below are T cell receptor beta chains from one sample, sequenced in a study of Graves' ophthalmopathy and Graves' hyperthyroidism. TCRdb processed the multiplex PCR reads anew with MiXCR; each CDR3 protein has one entry. The sample includes hundreds of thousands of distinct CDR3 sequences, 45% of them seen just once. Sequenced: peripheral blood. These TCRs come from an adult man with Graves' ophthalmopathy. The CDR3 runs from the conserved cysteine through the conserved F or W. The D gene is left open where the match is weak. A row's size may be missing; if present it is once, few, many or a size class.

clone_size: NA
v_call: TRBV7-9
j_call: TRBJ1-1
d_call: TRBD1
cdr3_nt: TGTGCCAGCAGCGCCCCCGGGACAGTCGAAATTCTGAACACTGAAGCTTTCTTT
cdr3_aa: CASSAPGTVEILNTEAFF

clone_size: few
v_call: TRBV29-1
j_call: TRBJ1-4
d_call: NA
cdr3_nt: TGCAGCGTTGCCGACAGGCCGAATGAAAAACTGTTTTTT
cdr3_aa: CSVADRPNEKLFF

clone_size: NA
v_call: TRBV5-6
j_call: TRBJ2-6
d_call: TRBD2
cdr3_nt: TGTGCCAGCAGCTTGAGCGGGGCCATTCGGCACACCTCTGGGGCCAACGTCCTGACTTTC
cdr3_aa: CASSLSGAIRHTSGANVLTF

clone_size: few
v_call: TRBV24-1
j_call: TRBJ2-6
d_call: NA
cdr3_nt: TGTGCCACCACCTCGGCCTCTGGGGCCAACGTCCTGACTTTC
cdr3_aa: CATTSASGANVLTF

clone_size: NA
v_call: TRBV7-8
j_call: TRBJ1-5
d_call: TRBD1
cdr3_nt: TGTGCCAGCAGCCCCTTGACAGGGGGAAGCAATCAGCCCCAGCATTTT
cdr3_aa: CASSPLTGGSNQPQHF

clone_size: once
v_call: TRBV20-1
j_call: TRBJ1-1
d_call: NA
cdr3_nt: TGCAGTGCTAGAGTAGACGGGAACACTGAAGCTTTCTTT
cdr3_aa: CSARVDGNTEAFF

clone_size: few
v_call: TRBV29-1
j_call: TRBJ2-5
d_call: TRBD2
cdr3_nt: TGCAGCGTTGGACTAGCGGGGGGGATTGGAGAGACCCAGTACTTC
cdr3_aa: CSVGLAGGIGETQYF

clone_size: NA
v_call: TRBV3-1
j_call: TRBJ1-1
d_call: TRBD1
cdr3_nt: TGTGCCAGCACCGCTCGTATGAGGGGGCGCACTGAAGCTTTCTTT
cdr3_aa: CASTARMRGRTEAFF

clone_size: NA
v_call: TRBV20-1
j_call: TRBJ1-6
d_call: TRBD1
cdr3_nt: TGCAGTGCTACTACGGGACAGCCATATAATTCACCCCTCCACTTT
cdr3_aa: CSATTGQPYNSPLHF

clone_size: NA
v_call: TRBV2
j_call: TRBJ1-5
d_call: NA
cdr3_nt: TGTGCCAGCAGTGAAATGGGTGGCAATCAGCCCCAGCATTTT
cdr3_aa: CASSEMGGNQPQHF

clone_size: few
v_call: TRBV11-2
j_call: TRBJ2-5
d_call: TRBD2
cdr3_nt: TGTGCCAGCAGCGACCCTAGCGGCCAAGAGACCCAGTACTTC
cdr3_aa: CASSDPSGQETQYF

clone_size: NA
v_call: TRBV6-5
j_call: TRBJ1-2
d_call: TRBD1
cdr3_nt: TGTGCCAGCAGACAGGGGAACCGTAGCTACACCTTC
cdr3_aa: CASRQGNRSYTF

clone_size: few
v_call: TRBV6-5
j_call: TRBJ1-2
d_call: NA
cdr3_nt: TGTGCCAGCGGGTCCGGGGTTTATGGCTACACCTTC
cdr3_aa: CASGSGVYGYTF

clone_size: NA
v_call: TRBV10-3
j_call: TRBJ1-5
d_call: NA
cdr3_nt: TGTGCCATCAGTGAGGCCAATCAGCCCCAGCATTTT
cdr3_aa: CAISEANQPQHF

clone_size: few
v_call: TRBV20-1
j_call: TRBJ2-7
d_call: NA
cdr3_nt: TGCAGTGCTAGGTGGGACGAGCAGTACTTC
cdr3_aa: CSARWDEQYF

clone_size: NA
v_call: TRBV7-9
j_call: TRBJ1-4
d_call: TRBD1
cdr3_nt: TGTGCCGGCAGTAGACAGGGGGCGAGTGAAAAACTGTTTTTT
cdr3_aa: CAGSRQGASEKLFF

clone_size: few
v_call: TRBV7-9
j_call: TRBJ1-1
d_call: NA
cdr3_nt: TGTGCCAGCTCACCACTCGTTTGGGGGCGTATGCGTACCACTGAAGCTTTCTTT
cdr3_aa: CASSPLVWGRMRTTEAFF

clone_size: NA
v_call: TRBV10-3
j_call: TRBJ2-3
d_call: TRBD1
cdr3_nt: TGTGCCATCAGTGGATCTGGGACAGGGACTCAAGATACGCAGTATTTT
cdr3_aa: CAISGSGTGTQDTQYF

clone_size: NA
v_call: TRBV15
j_call: TRBJ2-7
d_call: NA
cdr3_nt: TGTGCCACCAGCAGAGATTGGTCGTCTTCCCCCTCCGAGCAGTACTTC
cdr3_aa: CATSRDWSSSPSEQYF

clone_size: few
v_call: TRBV5-4
j_call: TRBJ2-5
d_call: NA
cdr3_nt: TGTGCCAGCAGCTTGGCGAGTCCCGAGACCCAGTACTTC
cdr3_aa: CASSLASPETQYF

clone_size: NA
v_call: TRBV12-5
j_call: TRBJ2-5
d_call: NA
cdr3_nt: TGTGCTAGTGGTTCAAGGGAGACCCAGTACTTC
cdr3_aa: CASGSRETQYF

clone_size: once
v_call: TRBV20-1
j_call: TRBJ1-1
d_call: NA
cdr3_nt: TGCAGTGCTAGAATTCCGGGCTCGGGGGCTTTCTTT
cdr3_aa: CSARIPGSGAFF

clone_size: few
v_call: TRBV5-8
j_call: TRBJ2-7
d_call: TRBD1
cdr3_nt: TGTGCCAGCAGCGCCGGGACAGGGGGCTACGAGCAGTACTTC
cdr3_aa: CASSAGTGGYEQYF